These 3 T cell receptor beta chains share one sample of origin, sequenced in a study of cytomegalovirus exposure and HLA in healthy donors. With 60 Vbeta and 13 Jbeta primers, the PCR was carried out. Using immunoSEQ multiplex PCR, the repertoire was profiled, and TCRdb retains in-frame clones only, with some absent. The sample records some 170,000 clones, over 80% being singletons. The sample consisted of PBMCs. These receptors all come from a man in his fifties or sixties in good health and CMV-seropositive.

A single count supports this clone. V usage is TRBV28 and J usage is TRBJ1-4, with TRBD1 as a possible D gene (5 bases). Trimming removed 10 bases from V and 4 bases from J, with 13 bases in between. Germline CDR1 reads MDHEN; CDR2 reads SYDVKM. The CDR3 sequence is 13 residues long. This CDR3 is CATRGHNNEKLFF. The CDR3 region has the DNA TGTGCCACAAGGGGTCATAATAATGAAAAACTGTTTTTT. The full variable domain, completed using reference TRBV28 and TRBJ1-4, is DVKVTQSSRYLVKRTGEKVFLECVQDMDHENMFWYRQDPGLGLRLIYFSYDVKMKEKGDIPEGYSVSREKKERFSLILESASTNQTSMYLCATRGHNNEKLFFGSGTQLSVL.

The V gene is TRBV7-9, the J gene TRBJ1-4; 7 bases are a match to TRBD1. The V and J ends lost 3 bases and 8 bases, in that order; junction bases with no gene match: 6. This CDR3 has 14 amino acids. The germline V gene has CDR1 SEHNR and CDR2 FQNEAQ (reference sequence). CDR3 sequence (DNA): TGTGCCAGCAGCTTCCGACAGGGTCGGGAAAAACTGTTTTTT. The encoded protein is CASSFRQGREKLFF.

The chain couples TRBV28 to TRBJ2-3; 7 bases match TRBD1. The germline CDR1 and CDR2 sequences are MDHEN and SYDVKM. This CDR3 is 16 amino acids long. V lost 2 bases and J lost 2; bases outside the gene matches: 7. The CDR3 protein is CASSLRTGGLTDTQYF. The CDR3 region has the DNA TGTGCCAGCAGTTTAAGGACAGGAGGTCTCACAGATACGCAGTATTTT.